The text below deals with one TCR beta chain. What it recognizes is unknown. Each cell subset's genomic DNA was divided evenly among several immunoSEQ plates. Libraries were prepared by immunoSEQ multiplex PCR; TCRdb keeps only in-frame clonotypes and omits some of them. This sample has about 2.3 million clones, with around 92% found just once. The record originates from a study of shared clonotypes between healthy human individuals. General study results and limits: Naive subsets tended to show greater estimated richness than memory subsets.

The sequence came from a man aged 18 to 30 in good health. Some clones in this sample may be carry-over from other donors' samples. Sequencing input: naive CD4+ T cells from PBMCs. Stated subset: CD45RA+ positively selected.

The CDR3 DNA sequence: TGCAGCGCAGGGGACTACTCCTACAATGAGCAGTTCTTC. Its protein is CSAGDYSYNEQFF. The genes are TRBV29-1 and TRBJ2-1; D may be TRBD2 (7 bases). The CDR3 is 13 residues long. CDR1 SQVTM and CDR2 ANQGSEA come from the germline V gene. V was clipped by 7 bases and J by 0 bases, with 10 bases between them.